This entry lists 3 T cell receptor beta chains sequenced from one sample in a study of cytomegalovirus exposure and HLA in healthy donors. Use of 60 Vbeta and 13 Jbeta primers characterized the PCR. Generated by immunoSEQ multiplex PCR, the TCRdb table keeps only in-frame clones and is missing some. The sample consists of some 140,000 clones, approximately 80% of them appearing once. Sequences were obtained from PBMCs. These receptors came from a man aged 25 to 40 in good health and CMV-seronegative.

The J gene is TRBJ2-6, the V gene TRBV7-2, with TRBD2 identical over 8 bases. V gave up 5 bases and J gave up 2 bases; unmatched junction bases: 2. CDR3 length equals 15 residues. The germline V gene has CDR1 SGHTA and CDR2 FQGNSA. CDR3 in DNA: TGTGCCAGCAGCAAGACTAGCGCTGGGGCCAACGTCCTGACTTTC. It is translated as CASSKTSAGANVLTF. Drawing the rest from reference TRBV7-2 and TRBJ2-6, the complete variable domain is GAGVSQSPSNKVTEKGKDVELRCDPISGHTALYWYRQSLGQGLEFLIYFQGNSAPDKSGLPSDRFSAERTGGSVSTLTIQRTQQEDSAVYLCASSKTSAGANVLTFGAGSRLTVL.

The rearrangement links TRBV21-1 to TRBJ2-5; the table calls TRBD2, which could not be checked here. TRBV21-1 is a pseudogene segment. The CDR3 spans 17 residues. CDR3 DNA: TGTGCCAGCAGACAAAAGGACCGGACTAAGTACCAAGAGACCCAGTACTTC. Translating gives CASRQKDRTKYQETQYF.

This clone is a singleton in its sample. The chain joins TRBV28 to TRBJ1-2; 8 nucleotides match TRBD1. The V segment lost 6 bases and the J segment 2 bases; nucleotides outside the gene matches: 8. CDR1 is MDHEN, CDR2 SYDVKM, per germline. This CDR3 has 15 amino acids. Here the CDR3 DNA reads TGTGCCAGCAGGGTACCCCACAGGGGGAACTATGGCTACACCTTC. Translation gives CASRVPHRGNYGYTF.